This TCR beta chain was found in a study of molecular identifiers for immune sequencing clone quantification. This clonotype was seen only a few times. One entry per CDR3 protein results from TCRdb running MiXCR on the PCR reads. The sample shows tens of thousands of distinct CDR3 sequences, around a fifth of them seen only once. Specimen: naive CD8+ T cells from blood, with Jurkat cell RNA spiked in. Subset in this sample: FACS-sorted CD8+CD4-CCR7+CD45RA+ naive T cells. This receptor was obtained from a human donor in good health. Some libraries in this study had Jurkat cell RNA spiked in.

The chain's CDR3 is CASSWTSFHEQFF. In nucleotides, the CDR3 is TGTGCCAGCAGTTGGACTAGCTTCCATGAGCAGTTCTTC. The gene calls are TRBV27 and TRBJ2-1; 8 nucleotides align to TRBD2. The CDR3 length is 13 residues. After removal of 4 bases from V and 8 bases from J, the junction contained 4 bases not matched to a gene. The germline V gene encodes CDR1 MNHEY and CDR2 SMNVEV (reference sequence).